One and the same sample provided the 22 T cell receptor beta chains below, sequenced in a study of cytomegalovirus exposure and HLA in healthy donors. The method was immunoSEQ multiplex PCR; TCRdb's version includes in-frame clones alone and lacks a portion of them. The table includes some 130,000 clones, 94% detected once. The sequencing sample was made of PBMCs. The receptors come from a man younger than 35 in good health and CMV-seropositive.

The sample holds one count of this clone. This rearrangement joins TRBV5-1 to TRBJ1-1, with D possibly matching TRBD1 (6 bases). V dropped 2 bases and J dropped 4 bases, with 12 bases sitting between them. This CDR3 comprises 14 residues. From germline, CDR1 is SGHRS and CDR2 YFSETQ. The CDR3 nucleotides read TGCGCCAGCAGCTTAGGGGTCAGGGGCACTGAAGCTTTCTTT. It encodes CASSLGVRGTEAFF.

The chain couples TRBV4-1 to TRBJ1-1, with 8 bases aligning to TRBD1. V lost 4 bases to trimming and J lost 1 base; unmatched junction nucleotides: 2. This CDR3 has 14 amino acids. CDR1 and CDR2 from the germline V gene are MGHRA and YSYEKL. The CDR3 DNA reads TGCGCCAGCAGCCGAGACAGGGGGAACACTGAAGCTTTCTTT. Residues: CASSRDRGNTEAFF.

The CDR3 region has the DNA TGTGCCTGGAGTTCCCCCTACCGGGACACCACTGAAGCTTTCTTT. Its protein is CAWSSPYRDTTEAFF. The chain has TRBV30 and TRBJ1-1, with D possibly TRBD1 on 6 matching bases. Per the germline V gene, CDR1 is GTSNPN and CDR2 is SVGIG (reference sequence). CDR3 length equals 15 residues. Between the trimmed V and J ends, which lost 2 bases and 4 bases, there was a span of 17 bases. Combining the CDR3 with reference TRBV30 and TRBJ1-1 gives the whole variable domain SQTIHQWPATLVQPVGSPLSLECTVEGTSNPNLYWYRQAAGRGLQLLFYSVGIGQISSEVPQNLSASRPQDRQFILSSKKLLLSDSGFYLCAWSSPYRDTTEAFFGQGTRLTVV.

The CDR3 coding sequence is TGTGCCAGCAGTTTATCGACAGGGTACGAGCAGTACTTC. Encoded protein: CASSLSTGYEQYF. The rearrangement uses TRBV27 and TRBJ2-7, with 7 positions matching TRBD1. CDR3 size: 13 residues. The germline gives CDR1 MNHEY, CDR2 SMNVEV (reference sequence). Trimming removed 0 bases from V and 4 bases from J; junction bases left unmatched: 0.

The V call is TRBV13, the J call TRBJ1-2, with 8 positions matching TRBD1. Germline CDR1 is PRHDT and CDR2 is FYEKMQ (reference sequence). V was clipped by 4 bases and J by 1 base; unmatched bases: 14. This CDR3 spans 18 amino acids. This CDR3 is CASSCARDRHLNNYGYTF. For the CDR3, the DNA is TGTGCCAGCAGCTGCGCCCGGGACAGGCACCTCAATAACTATGGCTACACCTTC.

The J gene is TRBJ2-1, the V gene TRBV27, with D tentatively TRBD1 (6 bases). The CDR3 totals 14 residues. CDR1 and CDR2 from the germline V gene are MNHEY and SMNVEV (reference sequence). V lost 7 bases and J 0 bases, leaving 10 bases between the germline ends. DNA of the CDR3: TGTGCCAGCAAATGGGGGCACTCCTACAATGAGCAGTTCTTC. This translates into CASKWGHSYNEQFF.

The gene calls are TRBV2 and TRBJ2-7; tentatively, D is TRBD1 (6 bases). V was trimmed by 6 bases and J by 3 bases, leaving 21 bases between them. The CDR3 totals 16 residues. Looked up from germline, CDR1 is SNHLY and CDR2 is FYNNEI. The DNA for the CDR3 is TGTGCCAGCAGAGAACACCGTCGACAGGATCTCTACGAGCAGTACTTC. It yields the protein CASREHRRQDLYEQYF.

Of note for this clone: Germline and junction disagree at one end, which may indicate a read error. The V and J genes are TRBV4-1 and TRBJ2-1; 12 bases fit TRBD2. Germline assignment: CDR1 MGHRA and CDR2 YSYEKL. The CDR3 totals 13 residues. CDR3 nucleotides: TGCGCCAGCAGCTACCGGACTAGCGGGACAATACTCTTC. The encoded protein is CASSYRTSGTILF.

The chain recombines TRBV2 with TRBJ2-2; weak D call: TRBD2 (5 bases). The V and J ends lost 8 bases and 8 bases respectively, with 15 bases between them. The length of the CDR3 is 13 residues. The germline CDR1 and CDR2 sequences are SNHLY and FYNNEI. CDR3 residues: CASGEWELGELFF. DNA of the CDR3: TGTGCCAGCGGGGAATGGGAGTTGGGGGAGCTGTTTTTT.

The chain is built from TRBV11-2 and TRBJ2-5; 7 bases match TRBD2. Germline trimming cut 4 bases from V and 5 bases from J; bases unmatched to any gene: 10. The CDR3 is 15 residues long. Germline V gene data show CDR1 as SGHAT and CDR2 as FQNNGV. The CDR3 nucleotides are TGTGCCAGCAGCTGGATGGGCGGGAGTGTGGAGACCCAGTACTTC. Translating it yields CASSWMGGSVETQYF.

The chain carries TRBV9 and TRBJ2-2, with TRBD2 as a possible D gene (5 bases). Germline CDR1 SGDLS, CDR2 YYNGEE. Trimming pared 2 bases from V and 5 bases from J, leaving 16 bases between. The CDR3 totals 16 residues. CDR3 sequence reads: CASSVLGSDSTGELFF. In DNA, the CDR3 is TGTGCCAGCAGCGTCCTAGGGAGCGACTCTACCGGGGAGCTGTTTTTT.

The chain joins TRBV4-1 to TRBJ2-7; 7 nucleotides match TRBD2. The CDR3 loop spans 15 amino acids. V gave up 0 bases and J gave up 3 bases; unmatched junction bases: 5. The germline V gene has CDR1 MGHRA and CDR2 YSYEKL. The CDR3 DNA is TGCGCCAGCAGCCAAGAAGGGGCGGGAGTCTACGAGCAGTACTTC. It translates to CASSQEGAGVYEQYF.

This clone was counted between two and nine times. The chain carries TRBV27 and TRBJ1-2; tentative D call: TRBD1 (5 bases). This CDR3 is 12 amino acids long. V lost 0 bases to trimming and J lost 7 bases, with 6 bases between them. Germline lookup yields CDR1 MNHEY and CDR2 SMNVEV (reference sequence). CDR3 region: CASSLSGVGYTF. As DNA, the CDR3 is TGTGCCAGCAGTTTATCAGGGGTTGGCTACACCTTC.

The rearrangement links TRBV27 to TRBJ1-2, with TRBD1 matching over 8 bases. V dropped 6 bases and J dropped 8; count of bases not matched to a gene: 8. Germline CDR1 and CDR2: MNHEY and SMNVEV (reference sequence). CDR3 length: 13 residues. CDR3 sequence (DNA): TGTGCCAGCAGCCCTCAGGGGGCTCGGGGCTACACCTTC. As protein: CASSPQGARGYTF.

The chain has TRBV28 and TRBJ2-5, with D possibly being TRBD1 (6 bases). Germline values: CDR1 MDHEN, CDR2 SYDVKM. V lost 2 bases and J lost 1, with 8 bases in between. CDR3 length equals 14 residues. The chain's CDR3 is CASSLSRGQETQYF. The DNA for the CDR3 is TGTGCCAGCAGTTTAAGCAGGGGCCAAGAGACCCAGTACTTC. Full variable domain (missing parts from reference TRBV28 and TRBJ2-5): DVKVTQSSRYLVKRTGEKVFLECVQDMDHENMFWYRQDPGLGLRLIYFSYDVKMKEKGDIPEGYSVSREKKERFSLILESASTNQTSMYLCASSLSRGQETQYFGPGTRLLVL.

The chain uses TRBV7-2 and TRBJ2-7, with D uncertain. Per germline, CDR1 SGHTA and CDR2 FQGNSA. V shed 2 bases and J shed 9 bases, with 14 bases lying between them. The CDR3 extends over 13 amino acids. CDR3 sequence: CASSLNPDNRQYF. CDR3 nucleotide sequence: TGTGCCAGCAGCTTAAATCCAGACAATCGGCAGTACTTC.

The rearrangement uses TRBV6-5 and TRBJ2-7, with 8 bases matching TRBD1. The CDR3 is 14 amino acids. Germline loops: CDR1 MNHEY, CDR2 SVGAGI. V gave up 7 bases and J gave up 2 bases; unmatched junction bases: 7. The CDR3 nucleotides read TGTGCCAGCACTAACACAGGGGGTACCTACGAGCAGTACTTC. It is translated as CASTNTGGTYEQYF.

The chain uses TRBV23-1 and TRBJ2-5; 9 bases agree with TRBD1. TRBV23-1 is known as an ORF, though its function is uncertain. This CDR3 contains 15 residues. With 5 bases clipped from V and 6 bases from J, the junction kept 10 bases outside the gene matches. CDR3 in amino acids: CASSGRTGATKTQYF. The DNA for the CDR3 is TGCGCCAGCAGTGGGAGGACAGGGGCGACGAAGACCCAGTACTTC.

This chain connects TRBV19 to TRBJ2-7; D is uncertain. Trimming stripped 3 bases from V and 2 bases from J, with 11 bases between. The germline V gene encodes CDR1 LNHDA and CDR2 SQIVND (reference sequence). The CDR3 sequence is 14 residues long. The CDR3 here is CASSISYQAYEQYF. DNA of the CDR3: TGTGCCAGTAGTATCTCTTACCAGGCCTACGAGCAGTACTTC.

This chain connects TRBV27 to TRBJ1-1; D is uncertain. Trimming left V 3 bases short and J 1 base short, with 12 bases between. The germline CDR1 and CDR2 sequences are MNHEY and SMNVEV (reference sequence). This CDR3 region has 15 residues. CDR3 bases: TGTGCCAGCAGTTTGTTCTGGGCGACGAACACTGAAGCTTTCTTT. Its translation is CASSLFWATNTEAFF.

CDR3 in amino acids: CASSVGPWQANYEQYF. The CDR3 DNA reads as TGTGCCAGCAGCGTGGGCCCCTGGCAGGCTAACTACGAGCAGTACTTC. This chain connects TRBV9 to TRBJ2-7; D not certain. Germline assignment: CDR1 SGDLS and CDR2 YYNGEE. CDR3 size: 16 residues. V lost 2 bases, J lost 3 bases, and 18 bases lay in between.

The chain carries TRBV5-1 and TRBJ2-7; 8 nucleotides agree with TRBD1. V lost 4 bases and J lost 11; bases outside the gene matches: 11. Per germline, CDR1 SGHRS and CDR2 YFSETQ. CDR3 length: 13 residues. In DNA form, the CDR3 reads TGCGCCAGCAGCCCGGACAGGGACGACTTGAAGTACTTC. Its translation is CASSPDRDDLKYF.